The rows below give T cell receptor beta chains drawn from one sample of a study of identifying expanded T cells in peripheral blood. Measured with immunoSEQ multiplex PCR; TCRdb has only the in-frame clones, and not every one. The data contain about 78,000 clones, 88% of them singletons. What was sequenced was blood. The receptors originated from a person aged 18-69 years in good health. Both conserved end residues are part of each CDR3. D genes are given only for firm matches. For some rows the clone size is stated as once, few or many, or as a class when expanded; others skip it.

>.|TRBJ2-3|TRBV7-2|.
TGTGCCAGCAGCGCCCAGGGTATTACGAACACAGATACGCAGTATTTT
CASSAQGITNTDTQYF
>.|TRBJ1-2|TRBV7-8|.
TGTGCCAGCAGCCTACTACAGGGACGGAGGGGGTATGGCTACACCTTC
CASSLLQGRRGYGYTF
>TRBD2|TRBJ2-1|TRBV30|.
TGTGCCTGGAGTGGAGGGACTAGCGGGGGGGCCCACAATGAGCAGTTCTTC
CAWSGGTSGGAHNEQFF
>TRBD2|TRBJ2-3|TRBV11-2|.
TGTGCCAGCAGCTTAACGACTAGCGGGGTGACGGGGTATTTT
CASSLTTSGVTGYF
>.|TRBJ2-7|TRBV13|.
TGTGCCAGCAGCTTCCAAGGACCCTACGAGCAGTACTTC
CASSFQGPYEQYF
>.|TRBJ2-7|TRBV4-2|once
TGTGCCAGCAGCCAGAATACGAGGGCATCCTACGAGCAGTACTTC
CASSQNTRASYEQYF
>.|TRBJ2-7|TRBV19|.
TGTGCCAGTAGTATAGCGGCCAGTGCCTACGAGCAGTACTTC
CASSIAASAYEQYF
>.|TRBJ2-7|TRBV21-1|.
TGTGCCAGCAGCATTTCGACAGGGGGCGCTTGCAACGAGCAGTACTTC
CASSISTGGACNEQYF
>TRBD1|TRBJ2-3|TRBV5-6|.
TGTGCCAGCAGCTATTATGGCGGACAGGGAAGGGCAGATACGCAGTATTTT
CASSYYGGQGRADTQYF
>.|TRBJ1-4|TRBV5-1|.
TGCGCCAGCCGGACAGAAACTAATGAAAAACTGTTTTTT
CASRTETNEKLFF
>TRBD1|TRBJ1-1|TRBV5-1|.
TGCGCCAGCAGCTCGGGACAGGTGAACACTGAAGCTTTCTTT
CASSSGQVNTEAFF
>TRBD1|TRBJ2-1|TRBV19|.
TGTGCCAGTACTGACAGGGGGCGTAGAAATGAGCAGTTCTTC
CASTDRGRRNEQFF
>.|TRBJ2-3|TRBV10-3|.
TGTGCCGTTACAGCGAGCACAGATACGCAGTATTTT
CAVTASTDTQYF
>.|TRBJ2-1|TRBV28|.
TGTGCCAGCAGTAGAGAAATCTGGAATGAGCAGTTCTTC
CASSREIWNEQFF
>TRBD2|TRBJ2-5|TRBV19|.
TGTGCCACCCTAGCGGGGCGGGACAAGGGTCGAGAGACCCAGTACTTC
CATLAGRDKGRETQYF
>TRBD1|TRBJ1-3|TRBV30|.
TGTGCCTGGATGACAGGGGGCTCTGGAAACACCATATATTTT
CAWMTGGSGNTIYF
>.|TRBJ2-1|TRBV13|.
TGTGCCAGCAGTCCACCGTCAGGGTCCCATGAGCAGTTCTTC
CASSPPSGSHEQFF
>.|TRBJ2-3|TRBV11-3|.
TGTGCCAGCAGCGTATCCGGGACCTATACGCAGTATTTT
CASSVSGTYTQYF
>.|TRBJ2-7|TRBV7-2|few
TGTGCCAGCAGCTTAAATCCTGAGGACGAGCAGTACTTC
CASSLNPEDEQYF
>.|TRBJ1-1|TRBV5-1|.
TGCGCCAGCGGACCAACAGGGAACAGTAACACTGAAGCTTTCTTT
CASGPTGNSNTEAFF
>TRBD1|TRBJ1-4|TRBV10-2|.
TGCGCCAGCAGCGGACAGGGGGCTCGTAATGAAAAACTGTTTTTT
CASSGQGARNEKLFF
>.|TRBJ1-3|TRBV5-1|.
TGCGCCAGCAGACCGTTGGCGGGACCTTTTTTGGAAGGAAACACCATATATTTT
CASRPLAGPFLEGNTIYF
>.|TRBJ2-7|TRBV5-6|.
TGTGCCAGCAGCTTAGGGGGAGGAGCGCGGGAGACCTCCTACGAGCAGTACTTC
CASSLGGGARETSYEQYF
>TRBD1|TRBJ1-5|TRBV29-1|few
TGCAGCGCCCGACAGGGGAATCAGCCCCAGCATTTT
CSARQGNQPQHF
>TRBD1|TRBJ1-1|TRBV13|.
TGTGCCAGCAGCTTAAGGGACAGGAATCGTCTGAGGGACACTGAAGCTTTCTTT
CASSLRDRNRLRDTEAFF
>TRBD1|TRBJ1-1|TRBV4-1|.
TGCGCCAGCAGCCAAGGGGGGACAGGGGATCCCCTGAACACTGAAGCTTTCTTT
CASSQGGTGDPLNTEAFF
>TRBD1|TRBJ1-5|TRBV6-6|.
TGTGCCAGCAGTTACGGTGACAGGGGGAAGGGTCAGCCCCAGCATTTT
CASSYGDRGKGQPQHF